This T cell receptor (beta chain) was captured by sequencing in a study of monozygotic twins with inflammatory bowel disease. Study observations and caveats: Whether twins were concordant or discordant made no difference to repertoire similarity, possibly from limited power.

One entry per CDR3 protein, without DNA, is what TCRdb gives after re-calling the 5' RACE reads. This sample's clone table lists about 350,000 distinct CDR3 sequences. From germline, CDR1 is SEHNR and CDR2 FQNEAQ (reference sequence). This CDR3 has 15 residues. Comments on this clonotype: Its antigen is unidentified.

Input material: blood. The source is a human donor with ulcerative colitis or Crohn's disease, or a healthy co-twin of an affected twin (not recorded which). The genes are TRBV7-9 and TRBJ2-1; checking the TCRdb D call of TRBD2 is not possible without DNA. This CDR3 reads CASSTLAGAHNEQFF.